What follows describes a single T cell receptor beta chain. Its target is unknown. Diagnosis relied on clinical symptoms, serum thyroxine, TRAb, thyroid ultrasound and orbital computed tomography. The sample is drawn from a study of Graves' ophthalmopathy and Graves' hyperthyroidism. Study conclusions and caveats: Ophthalmopathy progression was predicted by the model at just over 70% sensitivity and 72.22% specificity.

The authors amplified TCR beta CDR3 regions from RNA transcripts. The first-round RT-PCR employed HTBI primers together with the Qiagen OneStep RT-PCR kit. A multiplex PCR was then performed as the second round. TCRdb passed the multiplex PCR reads through MiXCR, listing each CDR3 protein once. The profile shows over a million distinct CDR3 sequences, about 36% of them singletons. V lost 3 bases to trimming and J lost 3 bases; unmatched junction nucleotides: 3. CDR1 is SGHNT and CDR2 is YENEEA in the germline V gene. The CDR3 contains 15 residues. The J gene is TRBJ2-2, the V gene TRBV11-3, with 8 bases fitting TRBD2. The receptor was isolated from an adult man with Graves' hyperthyroidism. Sequenced input: peripheral blood or thyroid tissue (not recorded which). CDR3 protein: CASSFDGGDTGELFF. In DNA, the CDR3 is TGTGCCAGCAGCTTCGACGGGGGGGACACCGGGGAGCTGTTTTTT. Combining the CDR3 with reference TRBV11-3 and TRBJ2-2 gives the whole variable domain EAGVVQSPRYKIIEKKQPVAFWCNPISGHNTLYWYLQNLGQGPELLIRYENEEAVDDSQLPKDRFSAERLKGVDSTLKIQPAELGDSAVYLCASSFDGGDTGELFFGEGSRLTVL.